This entry lists 21 T cell receptor beta chains sequenced from one sample in a study of blood T cell repertoires in COVID-19. The table came from immunoSEQ multiplex PCR; TCRdb's copy has only in-frame clones and leaves some out. The table includes about 270,000 clones, roughly 91% detected once. Sequences were obtained from PBMCs or T cells enriched from blood (not recorded which). All receptors derive from a woman aged 60-75 years who had recovered from COVID-19.

The chain joins TRBV2 to TRBJ2-3; possible D gene TRBD2, 5 bases. Germline values: CDR1 SNHLY, CDR2 FYNNEI. The CDR3 contains 15 residues. V shed 6 bases and J shed 5 bases, with 18 bases lying between them. The CDR3 sequence is CASSRRMGAQDTQYF. Here the CDR3 DNA reads TGTGCCAGCAGCCGACGGATGGGAGCGCAAGATACGCAGTATTTT.

The gene calls are TRBV7-3 and TRBJ2-1; 7 nucleotides align to TRBD2. Trimming at V came to 5 bases and at J to 4 bases, leaving 8 bases not matched to a gene. Per the germline V gene, CDR1 is SGHTA and CDR2 is FQGTGA. This CDR3 region has 15 residues. In DNA form, the CDR3 reads TGTGCCAGCAGCCGAGCGGGGATCTTATACAATGAGCAGTTCTTC. As protein: CASSRAGILYNEQFF.

About this clone itself: The junction differs from germline at one of its ends, possibly a read error. This rearrangement joins TRBV27 to TRBJ2-7, with a tentative D call TRBD1 (5 bases). The CDR3 has 12 residues. Germline assignment: CDR1 MNHEY and CDR2 SMNVEV (reference sequence). Written as DNA, the CDR3 is TGTGCCAGCAGTCACTTGACAGAGGACCCGCTCTTC. This codes for CASSHLTEDPLF.

V usage is TRBV10-2 and J usage is TRBJ2-1; D is undetermined. Germline CDR1 is WSHSY and CDR2 is SAAADI. The V gene lost 3 bases and the J gene lost 4 bases, with 4 bases spanning the gap. The CDR3 is made up of 12 amino acids. CDR3 amino acids: CASSDLYNEQFF. Written as DNA, the CDR3 is TGCGCCAGCAGTGACCTTTACAATGAGCAGTTCTTC.

The sample holds a few counts of this clone. The chain joins TRBV19 to TRBJ2-7; 8 bases fit TRBD2. The CDR3 has 15 amino acids. The junction had 16 bases not matched to a gene; V was cut back by 10 bases and J by 5 bases. Germline V gives CDR1 LNHDA, CDR2 SQIVND (reference sequence). The CDR3 protein is CANILRSGSHHEQYF. CDR3 nucleotide sequence: TGTGCCAACATCCTCAGAAGCGGGAGCCATCACGAGCAGTACTTC.

This chain uses TRBV3-1 (or the pseudogene TRBV3-2) with TRBJ2-5; possible D gene TRBD1, 5 bases. V was trimmed by 0 bases and J by 3 bases, leaving 14 bases between them. CDR1 and CDR2 from the germline V gene are LGHDT and YNNKEL (reference sequence). This CDR3 contains 16 residues. The CDR3 sequence is CASSQETGYDEETQYF. Written as DNA, the CDR3 is TGTGCCAGCAGCCAAGAAACAGGTTACGATGAAGAGACCCAGTACTTC.

The CDR3 bases are TGTGCCAGCAGCTTAGAGAACGGGGTTACCAATCAGCCCCAGCATTTT. It specifies CASSLENGVTNQPQHF. This chain connects TRBV7-6 to TRBJ1-5; D call uncertain. The CDR3 runs 16 residues. Germline V gene sequence: CDR1 SGHVS, CDR2 FNYEAQ. V dropped 1 base and J dropped 3 bases, with 13 bases sitting between them.

The table lists this clone with a count of one. The genes are TRBV5-1 and TRBJ1-1; D possibly corresponds to TRBD1 (6 bases). The CDR3 loop spans 14 amino acids. Trimming cost V 4 bases and J 7 bases, with 17 bases left between them. Germline CDR1 and CDR2: SGHRS and YFSETQ. The CDR3 reads CASSPSGTQIEAFF. The CDR3 DNA follows: TGCGCCAGCAGCCCCTCCGGGACACAAATTGAAGCTTTCTTT.

This clone showed up just a few times. The genes are TRBV30 and TRBJ1-5; the D gene is possibly TRBD1 (5 bases). Germline CDR1 reads GTSNPN; CDR2 reads SVGIG (reference sequence). The V end was cut by 2 bases, the J end by 1 base, with 15 bases between. This CDR3 spans 16 amino acids. The CDR3 DNA sequence: TGTGCCTGGAGTCCCGCAGGGTTAAGGAGCAATCAGCCCCAGCATTTT. It translates to CAWSPAGLRSNQPQHF.

The table lists this clone with a count of one. The chain uses TRBV24-1 and TRBJ2-6; possibly TRBD1 for D (6 bases). The CDR3 sequence is 15 residues long. V dropped 9 bases and J dropped 0 bases, with 11 bases sitting between them. The germline V gene encodes CDR1 KGHDR and CDR2 SFDVKD. CDR3 nucleotide sequence: TGTGCCACCGGGGACACTAGCTCTGGGGCCAACGTCCTGACTTTC. Residues: CATGDTSSGANVLTF.

This chain uses TRBV7-9 with TRBJ1-3; 9 bases match TRBD1. The length of the CDR3 is 18 residues. V lost 4 bases, J lost 2 bases, and 12 bases stayed unmatched. Germline V lookup: CDR1 SEHNR, CDR2 FQNEAQ (reference sequence). The CDR3 sequence: CASSSTGTGRRPGNTIYF. The CDR3 region has the DNA TGTGCCAGCAGCTCCACGGGGACAGGGAGACGCCCTGGAAACACCATATATTTT. Looking up the rest from reference TRBV7-9 and TRBJ1-3 gives the full variable domain: DTGVSQNPRHKITKRGQNVTFRCDPISEHNRLYWYRQTLGQGPEFLTYFQNEAQLEKSRLLSDRFSAERPKGSFSTLEIQRTEQGDSAMYLCASSSTGTGRRPGNTIYFGEGSWLTVV.

The CDR3, as DNA: TGTGCCATCAAAAGCCTGAACACTGAAGCTTTCTTT. This codes for CAIKSLNTEAFF. The chain couples TRBV10-3 to TRBJ1-1; D not certain. There are 12 residues in the CDR3. V gave up 7 bases and J gave up 0 bases, with 6 bases separating them. CDR1 is ENHRY and CDR2 is SYGVKD in the germline V gene.

This sequence joins TRBV6-5 and TRBJ2-7, with 9 nucleotides matching TRBD1. V dropped 7 bases and J dropped 3; count of bases not matched to a gene: 10. CDR3 length: 15 amino acids. Germline V gene sequence: CDR1 MNHEY, CDR2 SVGAGI. Here the CDR3 reads CASTEPGQGIYEQYF. CDR3 bases: TGTGCCAGCACCGAACCAGGACAGGGGATCTACGAGCAGTACTTC.

V gene TRBV6-6 combines with J gene TRBJ1-1, with D perhaps matching TRBD1 (5 bases). The length of the CDR3 is 17 residues. Trimming cost V 5 bases and J 7 bases, with 26 bases left between them. The V gene's germline CDR1 is MNHNY and CDR2 SVGAGI (reference sequence). CDR3 residues: CASSPTSGRLGRFEAFF. CDR3 DNA: TGTGCCAGCAGTCCCACTTCGGGGCGCCTGGGGAGGTTTGAAGCTTTCTTT.

The rearrangement joins TRBV19 to TRBJ1-1, with D hard to call. The CDR3 contains 12 residues. Per the germline V gene, CDR1 is LNHDA and CDR2 is SQIVND (reference sequence). V was trimmed by 4 bases and J by 1 base, leaving 4 bases between them. CDR3: CASSKANTEAFF. The DNA of the CDR3 is TGTGCCAGTAGTAAAGCGAACACTGAAGCTTTCTTT.

The rearrangement joins TRBV29-1 to TRBJ2-1; 10 bases map to TRBD1. CDR1 and CDR2 from the germline V gene are SQVTM and ANQGSEA. CDR3 length: 17 amino acids. The V gene end was trimmed by 1 base and the J gene end by 2 bases; junction bases not matched to a gene: 8. The CDR3 loop is CSVEGRSGQGTYNEQFF. CDR3 bases: TGCAGCGTTGAAGGGAGGTCGGGACAGGGGACCTACAATGAGCAGTTCTTC.

This chain uses TRBV7-6 with TRBJ1-3; 7 bases line up with TRBD1. CDR1 is SGHVS and CDR2 is FNYEAQ in the germline V gene. The CDR3 extends over 13 amino acids. V dropped 5 bases and J dropped 5; count of bases not matched to a gene: 3. In nucleotides, the CDR3 is TGTGCCAGCAGCCCGGGACAGAGAAACACCATATATTTT. It yields the protein CASSPGQRNTIYF.

The chain combines TRBV3-1 (or the pseudogene TRBV3-2) with TRBJ2-1; TRBD1 matches at 9 bases. The CDR3 sequence is 20 residues long. The V gene end was trimmed by 3 bases and the J gene end by 3 bases; junction bases not matched to a gene: 18. The germline CDR1 and CDR2 sequences are LGHDT and YNNKEL (reference sequence). The CDR3 DNA is TGTGCCAGCAGCCACTTTTTACCGGGACAGGGAAACATTGACTACAATGAGCAGTTCTTC. Translating it yields CASSHFLPGQGNIDYNEQFF.

V and J are TRBV6-4 and TRBJ1-6, with 10 bases aligning to TRBD1. The CDR3 has 17 residues. Trimming at V came to 5 bases and at J to 5 bases, leaving 9 bases not matched to a gene. The V gene's germline CDR1 is MRHNA and CDR2 SNTAGT. In DNA, the CDR3 is TGTGCCAGCAGTCGGGACAGGGGCTACGTAAATAATTCACCCCTCCACTTT. The encoded protein is CASSRDRGYVNNSPLHF.

The rearrangement links TRBV5-6 to TRBJ2-2; D call uncertain. Germline V gene lookup returns CDR1 SGHDT and CDR2 YYEEEE. The CDR3 runs 15 residues. Trimming shortened V by 2 bases and J by 5 bases, and 13 bases separated the two germline ends. CDR3 loop: CASSFLEIATGELFF. CDR3 nucleotides: TGTGCCAGCAGCTTTTTAGAGATAGCTACCGGGGAGCTGTTTTTT.

V is TRBV18 and J is TRBJ2-7; 9 positions match TRBD1. V was clipped by 6 bases and J by 4 bases; unmatched bases: 7. The CDR3 has 14 amino acids. Germline V gene lookup returns CDR1 KGHSH and CDR2 LQKENI. CDR3 residues: CASSSGTGSYEQYF. In DNA, the CDR3 is TGTGCCAGCTCCTCCGGGACAGGGTCGTACGAGCAGTACTTC.